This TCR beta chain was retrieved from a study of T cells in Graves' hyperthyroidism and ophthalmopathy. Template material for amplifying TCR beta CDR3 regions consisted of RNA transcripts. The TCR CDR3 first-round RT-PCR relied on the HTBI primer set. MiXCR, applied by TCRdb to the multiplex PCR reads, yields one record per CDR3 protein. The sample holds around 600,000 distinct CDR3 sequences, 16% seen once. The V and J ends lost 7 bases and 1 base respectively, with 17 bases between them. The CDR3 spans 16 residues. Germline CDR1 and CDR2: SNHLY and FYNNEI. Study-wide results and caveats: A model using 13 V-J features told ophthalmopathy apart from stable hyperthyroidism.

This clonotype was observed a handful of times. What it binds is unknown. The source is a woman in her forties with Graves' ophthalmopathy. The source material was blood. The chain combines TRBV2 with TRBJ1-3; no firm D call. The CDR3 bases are TGTGCCAGCAAGTTGAGAGAGGGATCATCTGGAAACACCATATATTTT. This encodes CASKLREGSSGNTIYF.